This T cell receptor (beta chain) came from a study of cytomegalovirus exposure and HLA in healthy donors. Note on this clone: Its target is not known.

Study findings and constraints: Overall, approximately 150 TCR beta chains were annotated as cytomegalovirus-associated. A later analysis reported that several of the most significant clusters appeared to be linked to common viral pathogens, among them Epstein-Barr virus.

The PCR used 60 Vbeta and 13 Jbeta primers. Sequencing used immunoSEQ multiplex PCR; TCRdb keeps in-frame clones, though not all of them. The sample carries about 130,000 clones, about 80% recorded once. The CDR3 is 15 residues long. V shed 5 bases and J 2 bases; nucleotides not matched to a gene: 6. CDR1 is SGHAT and CDR2 is FQNNGV in the germline V gene. Sequencing input: PBMCs. The sequence was collected from a boy between 2 and 15 years old in good health and CMV-seronegative. The V and J genes are TRBV11-2 and TRBJ2-5; 9 nucleotides match TRBD1. Here the CDR3 DNA reads TGTGCCAGCAGCCTCGGGACAGGGCTACAAGAGACCCAGTACTTC. The encoded protein is CASSLGTGLQETQYF.